This is a list of T cell receptor beta chains from one sample in a study of control samples from healthy donors and cancer patients. Generated by immunoSEQ multiplex PCR, the TCRdb table keeps only in-frame clones and is missing some. The sample lists fewer than 6,000 clones, about four fifths seen once, with 6% to 8% in the top ten. The sequencing input was formalin-fixed, paraffin-embedded tissue. These receptors came from a female donor with lung cancer. The conserved cysteine and the conserved F or W are not part of the CDR3 here. Fields, in order: V gene, J gene, CDR3 protein.

TRBV6-2/TRBV6-3	TRBJ2-2	ASSYRGPFTGELF
TRBV29-1	TRBJ1-1	SVREGNTEAF
TRBV27	TRBJ2-7	ASSLSQGGEQY
TRBV10-1	TRBJ2-7	ASSEHRESKQY
TRBV18	TRBJ2-2	ASSPPGGLNTGELF
TRBV5-1	TRBJ2-1	ASSPQAGVTYNEQF
TRBV5-6	TRBJ2-7	ASSFIPSGQGEQY
TRBV4-3	TRBJ2-3	ASSQGRLAGGPGDTQY
TRBV4-2	TRBJ2-1	ASRLGPRGQF
TRBV29-1	TRBJ2-5	SVEETGRGTQY
TRBV29-1	TRBJ2-3	SEASGLSTDTQY
TRBV7-9	TRBJ2-1	ASSGLAAEQF
TRBV11-2	TRBJ2-7	ASSFGQPQDEQY
TRBV19	TRBJ1-4	ATGHGRESEKLF
TRBV6-5	TRBJ2-1	ASRTDLLRNEQF
TRBV2	TRBJ1-6	ASSVLGHNSPLH
TRBV25-1	TRBJ1-4	ASSLSEKLF
TRBV10-3	TRBJ2-1	AISLTSGGNNEQF
TRBV4-2	TRBJ1-1	ASSHLTGNTEAF
TRBV4-2	TRBJ2-3	ASSQVAGGPAGTQY
TRBV30	TRBJ2-5	AWSVQYQETQY
TRBV29-1	TRBJ2-7	SVGGAGPSAYEQY
TRBV5-1	TRBJ2-3	ASRGGDTQY
TRBV18	TRBJ2-7	ASSPGTGTLEQY
TRBV19	TRBJ2-2	ASTTRGRGTGELF
TRBV6-5	TRBJ1-6	ASSYLNNSPLH
TRBV6-4	TRBJ2-3	ASSDTGLAGVDTQY
TRBV29-1	TRBJ1-4	SVLGTEHEKLF
TRBV5-1	TRBJ2-2	ASSPSPTGEGTGELF
TRBV19	TRBJ1-5	ASSIVGGSDQPQH
TRBV27	TRBJ2-2	ASSLQGRTGELF
TRBV4-2	TRBJ1-5	ASSQDRGQRGQPQH
TRBV19	TRBJ1-1	ASRRQQNTEAF
TRBV7-3	TRBJ1-1	ASSSDTFTEAF
TRBV9	TRBJ1-5	ASSVGGYQPQH
TRBV7-2	TRBJ2-1	ASNKDGYNEQF
TRBV6-2/TRBV6-3	TRBJ2-1	ASSYAATSSHEQF
TRBV6-2/TRBV6-3	TRBJ2-1	ASSYDEVYEQF
TRBV7-2	TRBJ2-1	ASRPSIMTGGEQF
TRBV28	TRBJ1-1	ASSTRGHTEAF
TRBV28	TRBJ2-1	ASSFHEQF
TRBV2	TRBJ1-2	ASREGADGYT
TRBV6-5	TRBJ2-7	TSTTTSGREQY
TRBV27	TRBJ2-1	ASLPISGTYNEQF
TRBV7-2	TRBJ2-3	ASSPPSGGSTDTQY
TRBV5-1	TRBJ1-2	ASSVGDRENYGYT
TRBV7-2	TRBJ2-5	ASSMTGRETQY
TRBV3-1/TRBV3-2	TRBJ2-5	ASSQEPRGSQETQY
TRBV2	TRBJ2-1	ASSISGWNEQF
TRBV15	TRBJ2-5	ATSRGSQGETQY
TRBV28	TRBJ2-7	ASTSHGPGSYEQY
TRBV18	TRBJ2-1	ASSPSGTGGHHEQF